Shown below are 30 T cell receptor beta chains from a single sample sequenced in a study of blood T cell repertoires in COVID-19. Sequencing used immunoSEQ multiplex PCR; TCRdb keeps in-frame clones, though not all of them. This sample carries under 250,000 clones, around 88% of them seen once, and the ten largest clones take less than 3.5%. Source material: peripheral blood. These TCRs come from a man aged 50 or older with active or convalescent COVID-19.

V usage is TRBV19 and J usage is TRBJ2-3; 11 positions match TRBD2. Germline CDR1 is LNHDA and CDR2 is SQIVND (reference sequence). The CDR3 loop spans 15 amino acids. Trimming cost V 6 bases and J 5 bases; bases outside gene matches: 7. The CDR3 bases are TGTGCCAGTAGCCTCTCTACTAGCGGGGGAGATACGCAGTATTTT. Protein sequence: CASSLSTSGGDTQYF. Full variable domain (rest looked up from reference TRBV19 and TRBJ2-3): DGGITQSPKYLFRKEGQNVTLSCEQNLNHDAMYWYRQDPGQGLRLIYYSQIVNDFQKGDIAEGYSVSREKKESFPLTVTSAQKNPTAFYLCASSLSTSGGDTQYFGPGTRLTVL.

The J gene is TRBJ2-2, the V gene TRBV19, with 9 positions matching TRBD1. The CDR3 is made up of 16 amino acids. V lost 5 bases and J lost 4; bases outside the gene matches: 8. Germline CDR1 reads LNHDA; CDR2 reads SQIVND (reference sequence). The CDR3 reads CASSGTGNIGTGELFF. Here the CDR3 DNA reads TGTGCCAGTAGTGGGACAGGGAATATCGGCACCGGGGAGCTGTTTTTT.

The V call is TRBV9, the J call TRBJ1-2; 11 bases line up with TRBD1. The germline gives CDR1 SGDLS, CDR2 YYNGEE. The CDR3 is made up of 15 amino acids. Trimming at V came to 3 bases and at J to 5 bases, leaving 6 bases not matched to a gene. CDR3 sequence reads: CASSDRTGGRYGYTF. CDR3 bases: TGTGCCAGCAGCGACAGGACAGGGGGCCGGTATGGCTACACCTTC.

This chain joins TRBV2 and TRBJ1-2, with a weak D call TRBD1 (6 bases). CDR1 and CDR2 from the germline V gene are SNHLY and FYNNEI. The CDR3 sequence is 13 residues long. V was shortened by 3 bases and J by 8 bases, with 13 bases between the two germline ends. The CDR3 nucleotides read TGTGCCAGCAGTGATAGGGGGTTGGGAGGCTACACCTTC. Protein product: CASSDRGLGGYTF.

This CDR3 is CASSTYTYEQYF. CDR3 nucleotides: TGTGCCAGCAGTACATACACCTACGAGCAGTACTTC. The V and J genes are TRBV6-2 or TRBV6-3 and TRBJ2-7; D remains ambiguous. Trimming left V 5 bases short and J 2 bases short, with 7 bases between. Germline lookup yields CDR1 MNHEY and CDR2 SVGEGT. The CDR3 runs 12 residues.

The CDR3 here is CASIKSRLAGEQFF. The CDR3 DNA reads as TGTGCCAGCATCAAGAGTCGACTAGCGGGGGAGCAGTTCTTC. The chain links TRBV6-4 to TRBJ2-1; 11 bases line up with TRBD2. CDR1 MRHNA and CDR2 SNTAGT come from the germline V gene. V dropped 7 bases and J dropped 10; count of bases not matched to a gene: 9. The CDR3 length is 14 residues.

The chain uses TRBV18 and TRBJ2-7, with 11 bases that match TRBD1. Germline V gene lookup returns CDR1 KGHSH and CDR2 LQKENI. V gave up 4 bases and J gave up 4 bases; unmatched junction bases: 3. The CDR3 spans 14 residues. In nucleotides, the CDR3 is TGTGCCAGCTCACAGGGACAGGGGGTTTACGAGCAGTACTTC. It encodes CASSQGQGVYEQYF.

The rearrangement links TRBV13 to TRBJ2-1; 7 bases are a match to TRBD2. The germline CDR1 and CDR2 sequences are PRHDT and FYEKMQ (reference sequence). The CDR3 spans 17 residues. V lost 5 bases, J lost 0 bases, and 10 bases stayed unmatched. CDR3 residues: CASSLLLGGGSYNEQFF. The CDR3 nucleotides read TGTGCCAGCAGCCTCCTACTGGGCGGGGGCTCCTACAATGAGCAGTTCTTC.

The chain carries TRBV5-5 and TRBJ1-1; no reliable D call. Germline values: CDR1 SGHKS, CDR2 YYEKEE (reference sequence). This CDR3 spans 14 amino acids. The ends were cut back, 2 bases at V and 1 base at J, with 9 bases in the middle. The CDR3 protein is CASSFARGNTEAFF. CDR3 in DNA: TGTGCCAGCAGCTTTGCTCGCGGGAACACTGAAGCTTTCTTT.

This chain links TRBV20-1 with TRBJ2-1, with no clear D. The V end lost 7 bases, the J end lost 3 bases, and 4 bases lay between the germline ends. This CDR3 region has 10 residues. CDR1 is DFQATT and CDR2 is SNEGSKA in the germline V gene (reference sequence). In nucleotides, the CDR3 is TGCAGTGGACTCTACAATGAGCAGTTCTTC. This sequence encodes CSGLYNEQFF.

For the CDR3, the DNA is TGTGCCAGCAGCCCGACCGGGACAGGGGTAAACAACTATGGCTACACCTTC. This gives the protein CASSPTGTGVNNYGYTF. The rearrangement joins TRBV7-8 to TRBJ1-2, with 10 bases aligning to TRBD1. The V segment lost 5 bases and the J segment 2 bases; nucleotides outside the gene matches: 11. This CDR3 region has 17 residues. Germline-derived CDR1 and CDR2 are SGHVS and FQNEAQ.

This clone has just one count. DNA of the CDR3: TGTGCCAGCAGCATTCCCCCCCGGGACAGGGGGTCAAGACTCACTCGGGGAGCTTTCTTT. It encodes CASSIPPRDRGSRLTRGAFF. The chain couples TRBV7-9 to TRBJ1-1, with 11 bases aligning to TRBD1. With 5 bases clipped from V and 10 bases from J, the junction kept 27 bases outside the gene matches. In germline, CDR1 is SEHNR, CDR2 FQNEAQ (reference sequence). The CDR3 runs to 20 residues.

The CDR3 DNA follows: TGCAGTGCTAGTTGGCCAGATACGCAGTATTTT. As protein: CSASWPDTQYF. This sequence joins TRBV20-1 and TRBJ2-3; D is unclear. Germline values: CDR1 DFQATT, CDR2 SNEGSKA (reference sequence). Trimming pared 3 bases from V and 4 bases from J, leaving 5 bases between. The CDR3 spans 11 residues.

The chain links TRBV14 to TRBJ2-7, with 9 bases matching TRBD1. This CDR3 is 13 amino acids long. Germline assignment: CDR1 SGHDN and CDR2 FVKESK. V lost 7 bases and J lost 3; bases outside the gene matches: 4. The CDR3: CASNPGQGYEQYF. The CDR3 DNA follows: TGTGCCAGCAACCCGGGACAGGGCTACGAGCAGTACTTC.

CDR3 in DNA: TGTGCTAGTGGGCCAGGGACTTGGGGCCACGAGCAGTACTTC. Its translation: CASGPGTWGHEQYF. The V gene is TRBV12-5, the J gene TRBJ2-7; TRBD2 might be the D (6 bases). V was clipped by 6 bases and J by 5 bases, with 17 bases between them. Germline assignment: CDR1 LGHNT and CDR2 FRNRAP. The CDR3 runs to 14 residues.

The chain uses TRBV2 and TRBJ1-1; D call uncertain. The V end lost 7 bases, the J end lost 4 bases, and 7 bases lay between the germline ends. Germline CDR1 reads SNHLY; CDR2 reads FYNNEI. This CDR3 is built from 11 residues. The CDR3 coding sequence is TGTGCCAGCAATCGGGGCACTGAAGCTTTCTTT. Translated, it gives CASNRGTEAFF.

V and J are TRBV5-1 and TRBJ2-5; no reliable D call. V shed 4 bases and J shed 5 bases, with 12 bases lying between them. Per the germline V gene, CDR1 is SGHRS and CDR2 is YFSETQ. The CDR3 runs 13 residues. CDR3 sequence: CASSPGPGETQYF. The DNA of the CDR3 is TGCGCCAGCAGCCCAGGCCCTGGGGAGACCCAGTACTTC.

The J gene is TRBJ2-5, the V gene TRBV2, with 12 bases aligning to TRBD2. Germline CDR1 reads SNHLY; CDR2 reads FYNNEI. Trimming took 7 bases from V and 2 from J; bases not matched to a gene: 2. The CDR3 loop spans 14 amino acids. CDR3 coding DNA: TGTGCCAGCACCCTAGCGGGGGGGCAAGAGACCCAGTACTTC. Translation gives CASTLAGGQETQYF. Full variable domain (missing parts from reference TRBV2 and TRBJ2-5): EPEVTQTPSHQVTQMGQEVILRCVPISNHLYFYWYRQILGQKVEFLVSFYNNEISEKSEIFDDQFSVERPDGSNFTLKIRSTKLEDSAMYFCASTLAGGQETQYFGPGTRLLVL.

The rearrangement uses TRBV6-5 and TRBJ1-5; D gene ambiguous. Germline lookup yields CDR1 MNHEY and CDR2 SVGAGI. Trimming left V 0 bases short and J 6 bases short, with 12 bases between. This CDR3 spans 15 amino acids. CDR3 DNA sequence: TGTGCCAGCAGTTACTCGAGGCTGGTCTTTCAGCCCCAGCATTTT. This encodes CASSYSRLVFQPQHF.

CDR3 in amino acids: CASSRALAQPQHF. The CDR3 bases are TGTGCCAGCAGTCGCGCCCTCGCTCAGCCCCAGCATTTT. V and J are TRBV6-5 and TRBJ1-5; no clear D gene. Trimming removed 5 bases at V and 6 bases at J, with 11 bases between. The CDR3 covers 13 residues. Per germline, CDR1 MNHEY and CDR2 SVGAGI.

The rearrangement links TRBV5-1 to TRBJ2-7; 8 bases align to TRBD2. The V gene end was trimmed by 6 bases and the J gene end by 5 bases; junction bases not matched to a gene: 16. CDR1 SGHRS and CDR2 YFSETQ come from the germline V gene. The CDR3 runs to 16 residues. CDR3: CASKKGSGGPKDEQYF. DNA of the CDR3: TGCGCCAGCAAAAAAGGATCGGGAGGGCCGAAGGACGAGCAGTACTTC.

The V call is TRBV5-3, the J call TRBJ1-3; TRBD1 agrees at 7 bases. TRBV5-3 is given ORF status, its function remaining uncertain. Trimming removed 4 bases from V and 2 bases from J; junction bases left unmatched: 9. The CDR3 spans 16 residues. The CDR3 DNA is TGTGCCAGAAGCCTGACACAGGGGCGAACTGGAAACACCATATATTTT. The encoded protein is CARSLTQGRTGNTIYF.

V usage is TRBV19 and J usage is TRBJ1-1; D is unclear. With 6 bases removed from V and 0 bases from J, the gap between germline ends came to 17 bases. The CDR3 is 16 amino acids. Germline values: CDR1 LNHDA, CDR2 SQIVND (reference sequence). DNA of the CDR3: TGTGCCAGTAGATCCACTGGGCGAAAAATGAACACTGAAGCTTTCTTT. Its translation is CASRSTGRKMNTEAFF. Looking up the rest from reference TRBV19 and TRBJ1-1 gives the full variable domain: DGGITQSPKYLFRKEGQNVTLSCEQNLNHDAMYWYRQDPGQGLRLIYYSQIVNDFQKGDIAEGYSVSREKKESFPLTVTSAQKNPTAFYLCASRSTGRKMNTEAFFGQGTRLTVV.

V gene TRBV3-1 (or the pseudogene TRBV3-2) combines with J gene TRBJ2-7, with D maybe TRBD2 (6 bases). CDR3 length equals 17 residues. Trimming took 2 bases from V and 3 from J, leaving 20 bases between them. Per germline, CDR1 LGHDT and CDR2 YNNKEL (reference sequence). Written as DNA, the CDR3 is TGTGCCAGCAGCCAACCGGGGGTCGGCAGAATGAGCTACGAGCAGTACTTC. Translating it yields CASSQPGVGRMSYEQYF.

This chain uses TRBV5-1 with TRBJ2-1; TRBD2 matches 11 bases. Germline V CDR1 and CDR2: SGHRS, YFSETQ. The CDR3 spans 15 residues. Unmatched junction bases numbered 4, after V lost 3 bases and J lost 5 bases. DNA for the CDR3: TGCGCCAGCAGCTCTCCGGGACTAGCGGACAATGAGCAGTTCTTC. Translation: CASSSPGLADNEQFF.

This rearrangement joins TRBV9 to TRBJ1-2; tentative D call: TRBD1 (5 bases). CDR1 and CDR2 from the germline V gene are SGDLS and YYNGEE. This CDR3 comprises 14 residues. V was trimmed by 7 bases and J by 8 bases, leaving 21 bases between them. CDR3 protein: CASGAPGGLVGYTF. CDR3 sequence (DNA): TGTGCCAGCGGCGCCCCTGGGGGACTAGTGGGCTACACCTTC.

The chain couples TRBV14 to TRBJ2-1; a weak D match, TRBD2 (6 bases). The CDR3 extends over 15 amino acids. V lost 4 bases and J 4 bases, leaving 14 bases between the germline ends. CDR1 SGHDN and CDR2 FVKESK come from the germline V gene. CDR3 sequence: CASSPRPGLYNEQFF. CDR3 bases: TGTGCCAGCAGCCCCCGACCGGGACTTTACAATGAGCAGTTCTTC.

The chain is built from TRBV4-3 and TRBJ2-4; 8 bases line up with TRBD1. The CDR3 consists of 17 residues. Germline trimming cut 4 bases from V and 1 base from J; bases unmatched to any gene: 9. CDR1 is LGHNA, CDR2 YSLEER, per germline. The CDR3 sequence: CASSRTLQGEAKNIQYF. CDR3 nucleotide sequence: TGCGCCAGCAGCCGAACTCTACAGGGGGAGGCCAAAAACATTCAGTACTTC.

The V call is TRBV11-2, the J call TRBJ2-1; tentatively, D is TRBD2 (6 bases). The CDR3 is made up of 15 amino acids. The germline gives CDR1 SGHAT, CDR2 FQNNGV. V lost 5 bases to trimming and J lost 3 bases, with 14 bases between them. The chain's CDR3 is CASSPSEGRYNEQFF. The CDR3 DNA reads TGTGCCAGCAGCCCCTCGGAGGGCCGCTACAATGAGCAGTTCTTC.

The chain couples TRBV7-9 to TRBJ1-2, with 7 bases that match TRBD1. V was clipped by 1 base and J by 0 bases; unmatched bases: 8. The CDR3 spans 17 residues. The germline V gene has CDR1 SEHNR and CDR2 FQNEAQ (reference sequence). CDR3 region: CASSLGWDRQANYGYTF. CDR3 nucleotides: TGTGCCAGCAGCTTAGGATGGGACAGACAAGCTAACTATGGCTACACCTTC.